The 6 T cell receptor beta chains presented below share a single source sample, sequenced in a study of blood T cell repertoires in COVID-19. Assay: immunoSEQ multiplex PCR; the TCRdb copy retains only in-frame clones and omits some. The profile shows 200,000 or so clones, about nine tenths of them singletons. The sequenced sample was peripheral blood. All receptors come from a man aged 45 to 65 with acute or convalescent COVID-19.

This chain's CDR3 is CASRALGNTEAFF. The CDR3 coding sequence is TGTGCCAGCAGAGCCCTAGGGAACACTGAAGCTTTCTTT. The J gene is TRBJ1-1, the V gene TRBV6-5; D is unclear. The V gene's germline CDR1 is MNHEY and CDR2 SVGAGI. This CDR3 is built from 13 residues. The V gene lost 6 bases and the J gene lost 1 base, with 9 bases spanning the gap.

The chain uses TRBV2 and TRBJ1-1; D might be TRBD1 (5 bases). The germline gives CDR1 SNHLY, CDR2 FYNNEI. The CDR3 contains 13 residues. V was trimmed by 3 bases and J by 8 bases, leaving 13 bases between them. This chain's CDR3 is CASSEGGSLEAFF. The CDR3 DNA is TGTGCCAGCAGTGAGGGGGGGTCCTTAGAAGCTTTCTTT. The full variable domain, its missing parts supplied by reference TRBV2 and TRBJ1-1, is EPEVTQTPSHQVTQMGQEVILRCVPISNHLYFYWYRQILGQKVEFLVSFYNNEISEKSEIFDDQFSVERPDGSNFTLKIRSTKLEDSAMYFCASSEGGSLEAFFGQGTRLTVV.

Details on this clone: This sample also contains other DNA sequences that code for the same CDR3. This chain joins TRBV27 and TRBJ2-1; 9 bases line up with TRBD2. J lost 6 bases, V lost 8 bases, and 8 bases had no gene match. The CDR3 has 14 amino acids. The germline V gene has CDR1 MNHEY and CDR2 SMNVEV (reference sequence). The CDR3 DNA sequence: TGTGCCAGCCGGGGCGGGGGGGCCTCCAATGAGCAGTTCTTC. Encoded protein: CASRGGGASNEQFF.

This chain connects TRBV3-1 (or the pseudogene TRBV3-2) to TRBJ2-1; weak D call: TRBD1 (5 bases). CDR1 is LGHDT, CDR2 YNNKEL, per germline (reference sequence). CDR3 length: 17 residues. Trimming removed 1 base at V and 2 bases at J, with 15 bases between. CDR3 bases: TGTGCCAGCAGCCAAGCAATGGGCAAGGGGCCCTACAATGAGCAGTTCTTC. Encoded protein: CASSQAMGKGPYNEQFF.

This CDR3 is CATSSGQGPFTDTQYF. DNA for the CDR3: TGTGCCACCAGCTCGGGACAGGGCCCCTTTACAGATACGCAGTATTTT. The genes are TRBV15 and TRBJ2-3, with 9 bases aligning to TRBD1. V lost 5 bases to trimming and J lost 3 bases; unmatched junction nucleotides: 9. The CDR3 has 16 residues. The germline V gene encodes CDR1 LNHNV and CDR2 YYDKDF (reference sequence).

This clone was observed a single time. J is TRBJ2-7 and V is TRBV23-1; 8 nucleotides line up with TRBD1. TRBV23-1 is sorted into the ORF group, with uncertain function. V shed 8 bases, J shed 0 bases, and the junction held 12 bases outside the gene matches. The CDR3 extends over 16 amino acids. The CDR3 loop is CASPRDRNSNSYEQYF. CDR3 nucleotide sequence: TGCGCCAGCCCCCGGGACAGGAATTCCAACTCCTACGAGCAGTACTTC.